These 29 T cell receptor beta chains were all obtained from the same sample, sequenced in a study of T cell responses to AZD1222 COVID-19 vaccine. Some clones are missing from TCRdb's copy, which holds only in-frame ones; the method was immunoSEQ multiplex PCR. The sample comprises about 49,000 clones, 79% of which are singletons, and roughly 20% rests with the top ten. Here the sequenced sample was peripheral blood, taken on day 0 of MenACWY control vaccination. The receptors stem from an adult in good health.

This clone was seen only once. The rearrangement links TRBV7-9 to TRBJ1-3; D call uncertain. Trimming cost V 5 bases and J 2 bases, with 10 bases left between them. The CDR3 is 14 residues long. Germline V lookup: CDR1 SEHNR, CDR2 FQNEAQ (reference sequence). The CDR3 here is CASSPKGPGNTIYF. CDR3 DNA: TGTGCCAGCAGCCCTAAAGGACCTGGAAACACCATATATTTT.

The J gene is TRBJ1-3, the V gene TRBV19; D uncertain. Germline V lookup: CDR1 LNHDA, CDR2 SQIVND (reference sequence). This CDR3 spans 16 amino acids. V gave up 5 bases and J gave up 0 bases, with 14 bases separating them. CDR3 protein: CASSALRSRSGNTIYF. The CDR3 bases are TGTGCCAGTAGTGCCCTGAGAAGCCGCTCTGGAAACACCATATATTTT.

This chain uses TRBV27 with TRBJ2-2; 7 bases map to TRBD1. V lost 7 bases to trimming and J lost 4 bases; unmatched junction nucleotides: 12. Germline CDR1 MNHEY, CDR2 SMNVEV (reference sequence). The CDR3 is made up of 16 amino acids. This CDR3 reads CASKTTGRTGTGELFF. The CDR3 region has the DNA TGTGCCAGCAAAACTACAGGGCGGACAGGCACCGGGGAGCTGTTTTTT.

The CDR3 DNA reads TGTGCCAGCAGTTACTCGGAGGCTTCTGAAGCTTTCTTT. Residues: CASSYSEASEAFF. The genes are TRBV6-5 and TRBJ1-1; D call uncertain. The CDR3 covers 13 residues. CDR1 is MNHEY and CDR2 is SVGAGI in the germline V gene. The V end was cut by 0 bases, the J end by 6 bases, with 8 bases between.

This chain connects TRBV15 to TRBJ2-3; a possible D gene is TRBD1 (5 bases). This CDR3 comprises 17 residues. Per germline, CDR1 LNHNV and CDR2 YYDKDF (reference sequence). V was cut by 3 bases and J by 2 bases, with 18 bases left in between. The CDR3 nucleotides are TGTGCCACCAGCAGTGGTCCAGGGCGGCCGAACACAGATACGCAGTATTTT. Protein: CATSSGPGRPNTDTQYF.

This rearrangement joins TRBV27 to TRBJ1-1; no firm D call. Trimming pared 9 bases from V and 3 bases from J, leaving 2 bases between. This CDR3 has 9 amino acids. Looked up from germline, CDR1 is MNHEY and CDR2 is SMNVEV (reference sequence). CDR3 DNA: TGTGCCAGGCACACTGAAGCTTTCTTT. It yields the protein CARHTEAFF.

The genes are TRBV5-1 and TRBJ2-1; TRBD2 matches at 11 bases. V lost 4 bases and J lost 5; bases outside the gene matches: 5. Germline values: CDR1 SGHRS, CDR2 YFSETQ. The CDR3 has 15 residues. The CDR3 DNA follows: TGCGCCAGCAGCCTGGGACTAGCGGCCAACAATGAGCAGTTCTTC. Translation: CASSLGLAANNEQFF.

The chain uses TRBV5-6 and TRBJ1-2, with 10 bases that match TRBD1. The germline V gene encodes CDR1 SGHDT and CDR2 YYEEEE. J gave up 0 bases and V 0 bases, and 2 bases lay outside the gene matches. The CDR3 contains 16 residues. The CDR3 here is CASSLVTGGPNYGYTF. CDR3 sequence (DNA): TGTGCCAGCAGCTTGGTGACAGGGGGCCCTAACTATGGCTACACCTTC.

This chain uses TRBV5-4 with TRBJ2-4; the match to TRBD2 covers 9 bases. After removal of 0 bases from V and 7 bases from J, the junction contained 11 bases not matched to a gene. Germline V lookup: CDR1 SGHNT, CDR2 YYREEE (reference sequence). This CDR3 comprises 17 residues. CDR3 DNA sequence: TGTGCCAGCAGCTTGGGGCGGAGCGGGAGGTTTTCGAACATTCAGTACTTC. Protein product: CASSLGRSGRFSNIQYF.

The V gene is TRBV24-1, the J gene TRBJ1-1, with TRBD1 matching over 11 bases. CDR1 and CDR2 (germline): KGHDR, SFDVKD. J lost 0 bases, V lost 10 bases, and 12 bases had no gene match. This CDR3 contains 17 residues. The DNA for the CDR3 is TGTGCCACTAAAAATTGGGGACAGGGGGAGATGAACACTGAAGCTTTCTTT. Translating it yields CATKNWGQGEMNTEAFF.

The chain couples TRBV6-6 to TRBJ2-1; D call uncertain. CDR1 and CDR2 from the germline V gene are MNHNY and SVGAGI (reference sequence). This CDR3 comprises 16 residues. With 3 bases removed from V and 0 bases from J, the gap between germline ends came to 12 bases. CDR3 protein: CASSYRTSSSYNEQFF. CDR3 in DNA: TGTGCCAGCAGTTATCGGACCTCCAGCTCCTACAATGAGCAGTTCTTC.

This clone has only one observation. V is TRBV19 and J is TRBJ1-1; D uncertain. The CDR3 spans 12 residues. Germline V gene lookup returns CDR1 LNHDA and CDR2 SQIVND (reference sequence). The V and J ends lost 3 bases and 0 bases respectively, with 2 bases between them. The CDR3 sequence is CASSILNTEAFF. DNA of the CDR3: TGTGCCAGTAGTATCCTGAACACTGAAGCTTTCTTT.

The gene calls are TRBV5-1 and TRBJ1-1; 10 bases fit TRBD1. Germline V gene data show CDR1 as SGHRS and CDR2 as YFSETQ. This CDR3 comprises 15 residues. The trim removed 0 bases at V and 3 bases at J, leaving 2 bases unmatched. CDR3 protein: CASSLEGQGYTEAFF. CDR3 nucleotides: TGCGCCAGCAGCTTGGAGGGACAGGGGTACACTGAAGCTTTCTTT.

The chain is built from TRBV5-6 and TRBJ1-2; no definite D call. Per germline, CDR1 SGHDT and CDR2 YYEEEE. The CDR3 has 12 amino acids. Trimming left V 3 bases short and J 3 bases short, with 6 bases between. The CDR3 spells CASSSIYYGYTF. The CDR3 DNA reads TGTGCCAGCAGCTCTATATACTATGGCTACACCTTC.

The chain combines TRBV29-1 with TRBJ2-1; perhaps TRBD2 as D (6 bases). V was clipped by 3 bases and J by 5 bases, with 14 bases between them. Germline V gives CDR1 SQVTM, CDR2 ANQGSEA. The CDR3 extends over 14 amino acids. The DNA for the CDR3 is TGCAGCGTTGACGGGGTAAGGAGGGACAATGAGCAGTTCTTC. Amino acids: CSVDGVRRDNEQFF.

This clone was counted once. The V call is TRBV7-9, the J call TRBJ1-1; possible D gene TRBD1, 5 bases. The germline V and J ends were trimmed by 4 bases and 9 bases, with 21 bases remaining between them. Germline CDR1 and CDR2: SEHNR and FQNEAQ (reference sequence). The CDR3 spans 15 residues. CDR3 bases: TGTGCCAGCAGCTACCGGGACCCGAACCCCGGCAAAGCTTTCTTT. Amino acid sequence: CASSYRDPNPGKAFF.

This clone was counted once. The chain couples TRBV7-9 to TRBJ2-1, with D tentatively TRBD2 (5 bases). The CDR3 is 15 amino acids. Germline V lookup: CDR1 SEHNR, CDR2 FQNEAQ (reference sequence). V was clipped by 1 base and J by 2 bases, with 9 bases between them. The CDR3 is CASSLDAGPYNEQFF. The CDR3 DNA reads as TGTGCCAGCAGCTTAGATGCGGGCCCCTACAATGAGCAGTTCTTC.

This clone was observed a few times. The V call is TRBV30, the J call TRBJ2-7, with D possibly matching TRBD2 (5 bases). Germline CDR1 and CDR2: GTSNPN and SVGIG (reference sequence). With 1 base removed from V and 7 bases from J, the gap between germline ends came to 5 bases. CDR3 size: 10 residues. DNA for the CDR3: TGTGCCTGGAGTGGACTAGAGCAGTACGTC. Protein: CAWSGLEQYV.

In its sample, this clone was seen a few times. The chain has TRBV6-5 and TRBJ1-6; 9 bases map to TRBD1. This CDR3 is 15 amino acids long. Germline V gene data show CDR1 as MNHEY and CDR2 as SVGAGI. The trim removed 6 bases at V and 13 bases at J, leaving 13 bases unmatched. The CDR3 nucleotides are TGTGCCAGCAGAATATCCGGGACAGGGCCTAATCCCCTCCACTTT. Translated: CASRISGTGPNPLHF.

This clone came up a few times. DNA of the CDR3: TGTGCCAGCAGTCCCAGTAGGGATCAGCCCCAGCATTTT. Translated, it gives CASSPSRDQPQHF. V usage is TRBV12-3 or TRBV12-4 and J usage is TRBJ1-5; D unclear. V lost 5 bases and J lost 5, with 10 bases in between. The CDR3 covers 13 residues.

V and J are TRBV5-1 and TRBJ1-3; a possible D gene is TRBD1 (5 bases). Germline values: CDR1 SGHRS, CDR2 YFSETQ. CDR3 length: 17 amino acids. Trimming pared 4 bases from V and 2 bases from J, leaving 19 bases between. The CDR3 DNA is TGCGCCAGCAGCAGGGGTTGGGGGAGCCTAACTGGAAACACCATATATTTT. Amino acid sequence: CASSRGWGSLTGNTIYF.

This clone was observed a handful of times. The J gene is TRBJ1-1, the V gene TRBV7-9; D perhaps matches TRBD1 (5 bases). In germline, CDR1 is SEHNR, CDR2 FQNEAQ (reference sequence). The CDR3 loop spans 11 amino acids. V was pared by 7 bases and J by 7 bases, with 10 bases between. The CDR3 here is CASIQQGEAFF. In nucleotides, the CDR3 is TGTGCCAGCATCCAGCAGGGTGAAGCTTTCTTT.

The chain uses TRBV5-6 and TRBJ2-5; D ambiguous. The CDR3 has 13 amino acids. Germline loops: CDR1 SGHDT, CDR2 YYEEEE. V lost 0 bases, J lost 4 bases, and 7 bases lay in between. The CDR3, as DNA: TGTGCCAGCAGCTTGGAGATCCTAGAGACCCAGTACTTC. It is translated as CASSLEILETQYF.

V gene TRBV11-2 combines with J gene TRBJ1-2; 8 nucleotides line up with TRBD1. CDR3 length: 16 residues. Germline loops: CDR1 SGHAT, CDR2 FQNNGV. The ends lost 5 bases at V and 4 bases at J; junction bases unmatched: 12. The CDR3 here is CASSPTPGQVTYGYTF. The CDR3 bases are TGTGCCAGCAGCCCCACTCCGGGACAGGTTACCTATGGCTACACCTTC.

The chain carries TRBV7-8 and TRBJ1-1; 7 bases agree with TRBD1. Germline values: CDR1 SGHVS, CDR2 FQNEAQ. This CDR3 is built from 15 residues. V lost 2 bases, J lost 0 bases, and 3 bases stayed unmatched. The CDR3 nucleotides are TGTGCCAGCAGCTTACGGGACAGAGTGAACACTGAAGCTTTCTTT. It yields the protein CASSLRDRVNTEAFF.

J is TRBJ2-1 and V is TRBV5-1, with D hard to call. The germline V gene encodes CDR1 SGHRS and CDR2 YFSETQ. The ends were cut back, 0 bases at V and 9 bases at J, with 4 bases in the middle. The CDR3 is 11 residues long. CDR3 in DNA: TGCGCCAGCAGCTTGGGAGCTGAGCAGTTCTTC. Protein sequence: CASSLGAEQFF.

This CDR3 is CASSSGLAGPPNTGELFF. The CDR3, as DNA: TGTGCCAGCAGCTCCGGACTAGCGGGTCCTCCGAACACCGGGGAGCTGTTTTTT. The rearrangement joins TRBV7-8 to TRBJ2-2; 11 bases match TRBD2. V lost 4 bases, J lost 0 bases, and 7 bases stayed unmatched. CDR3 length: 18 residues. CDR1 and CDR2 (germline): SGHVS, FQNEAQ.

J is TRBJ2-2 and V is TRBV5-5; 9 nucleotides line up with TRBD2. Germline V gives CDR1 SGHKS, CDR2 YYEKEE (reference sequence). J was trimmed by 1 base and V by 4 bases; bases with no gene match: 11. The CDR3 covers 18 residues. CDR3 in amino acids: CASSRTLSSGKNTGELFF. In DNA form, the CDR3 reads TGTGCCAGCAGCCGTACATTATCTAGCGGGAAGAACACCGGGGAGCTGTTTTTT.

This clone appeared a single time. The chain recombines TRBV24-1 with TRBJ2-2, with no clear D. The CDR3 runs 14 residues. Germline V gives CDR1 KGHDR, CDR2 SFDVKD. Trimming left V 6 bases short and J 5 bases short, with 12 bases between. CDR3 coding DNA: TGTGCCACCAGTTTAGGCAAACGGACCGGGGAGCTGTTTTTT. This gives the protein CATSLGKRTGELFF.